These 27 T cell receptor beta chains were all obtained from the same sample, sequenced in a study of cytomegalovirus exposure and HLA in healthy donors. In the PCR, 60 Vbeta and 13 Jbeta primers were used. Only in-frame clones appear in the TCRdb table, and some are missing; sequencing was by immunoSEQ multiplex PCR. The repertoire holds nearly 65,000 clones, with approximately 70% as singletons. Sequenced sample: PBMCs. These receptors came from a man over 45 in good health and CMV-seronegative.

The chain uses TRBV19 and TRBJ2-1; D possibly corresponds to TRBD2 (6 bases). Trimming cost V 4 bases and J 4 bases, with 14 bases left between them. Germline CDR1 reads LNHDA; CDR2 reads SQIVND (reference sequence). The CDR3 is made up of 15 amino acids. CDR3 in amino acids: CASSTTTSTYNEQFF. For the CDR3, the DNA is TGTGCCAGTAGTACAACGACTAGTACTTACAATGAGCAGTTCTTC.

The genes are TRBV28 and TRBJ1-2, with D tentatively TRBD1 (5 bases). Trimming took off 6 bases at V and 2 bases at J, with 13 bases between the two ends. Germline V CDR1 and CDR2: MDHEN, SYDVKM. This CDR3 spans 14 amino acids. The CDR3 coding sequence is TGTGCCAGCAGGTTCCAGGGTGGCAACTATGGCTACACCTTC. This gives the protein CASRFQGGNYGYTF.

The chain couples TRBV6-6 to TRBJ2-6, with D possibly matching TRBD1 (6 bases). Trimming shortened V by 2 bases and J by 2 bases, and 10 bases separated the two germline ends. The germline V gene has CDR1 MNHNY and CDR2 SVGAGI (reference sequence). The CDR3 is 16 amino acids. The CDR3 nucleotides read TGTGCCAGCAGTTACCCAGCAGGGGCTGGGGCCAACGTCCTGACTTTC. This translates into CASSYPAGAGANVLTF.

The chain couples TRBV30 to TRBJ2-2, with 7 bases lining up with TRBD2. CDR1 and CDR2 from the germline V gene are GTSNPN and SVGIG (reference sequence). This CDR3 comprises 15 residues. The V and J ends lost 4 bases and 6 bases, in that order; junction bases with no gene match: 11. The CDR3 DNA reads as TGTGCCTGGATTCCCAGACTAGCTGGGGCCGGGGAGCTGTTTTTT. Protein: CAWIPRLAGAGELFF.

The chain employs TRBV19 and TRBJ2-3; D unresolved. CDR3 length: 12 residues. V shed 4 bases and J shed 6 bases, with 8 bases lying between them. Germline V gene data show CDR1 as LNHDA and CDR2 as SQIVND (reference sequence). The CDR3 nucleotides read TGTGCCAGTAGTACCGCGGCGGATACGCAGTATTTT. The encoded protein is CASSTAADTQYF.

J is TRBJ1-1 and V is TRBV6-5; D is ambiguous. CDR3 length: 13 residues. V lost 6 bases to trimming and J lost 1 base, with 9 bases between them. The germline CDR1 and CDR2 sequences are MNHEY and SVGAGI. This chain's CDR3 is CASSTRRNTEAFF. DNA for the CDR3: TGTGCCAGCAGCACACGGAGGAACACTGAAGCTTTCTTT.

This clone was seen just once. This sequence joins TRBV10-3 and TRBJ1-3, with TRBD1 as a possible D gene (5 bases). Germline lookup yields CDR1 ENHRY and CDR2 SYGVKD. The length of the CDR3 is 15 residues. The germline V and J ends were trimmed by 6 bases and 1 base, with 13 bases remaining between them. The CDR3 reads CAIREGLESGNTIYF. CDR3 nucleotides: TGTGCCATCAGGGAGGGACTAGAATCTGGAAACACCATATATTTT.

The chain is built from TRBV15 and TRBJ1-5, with a weak D call TRBD1 (5 bases). Trimming pared 5 bases from V and 7 bases from J, leaving 15 bases between. Germline assignment: CDR1 LNHNV and CDR2 YYDKDF (reference sequence). The CDR3 totals 14 residues. CDR3 loop: CATSPRMTAQPQHF. The CDR3 nucleotides read TGTGCCACCAGCCCCAGAATGACAGCACAGCCCCAGCATTTT.

This rearrangement joins TRBV5-1 to TRBJ2-1; 8 bases agree with TRBD1. This CDR3 is 17 amino acids long. After removal of 5 bases from V and 1 base from J, the junction contained 11 bases not matched to a gene. From germline, CDR1 is SGHRS and CDR2 YFSETQ. CDR3 protein: CASSSRQGRMSYNEQFF. The CDR3 DNA reads as TGCGCCAGCAGTTCTCGACAGGGGCGAATGTCCTACAATGAGCAGTTCTTC.

The chain couples TRBV28 to TRBJ1-1, with 8 bases lining up with TRBD1. Trimming took 3 bases from V and 4 from J; bases not matched to a gene: 1. There are 13 residues in the CDR3. CDR1 and CDR2 (germline): MDHEN, SYDVKM. CDR3 protein: CASSLDRVTEAFF. The DNA for the CDR3 is TGTGCCAGCAGTTTGGACAGGGTCACTGAAGCTTTCTTT.

J is TRBJ1-4 and V is TRBV2; TRBD1 agrees at 7 bases. Trimming removed 6 bases from V and 4 bases from J; junction bases left unmatched: 5. Per germline, CDR1 SNHLY and CDR2 FYNNEI. The CDR3 covers 14 residues. The CDR3 loop is CASRETGLNEKLFF. The DNA of the CDR3 is TGTGCCAGCAGGGAGACAGGGCTTAATGAAAAACTGTTTTTT.

The chain joins TRBV5-6 to TRBJ2-3, with TRBD2 matching 11 bases. J was trimmed by 1 base and V by 4 bases; bases with no gene match: 5. This CDR3 region has 16 residues. CDR1 is SGHDT and CDR2 is YYEEEE in the germline V gene. The CDR3 sequence: CASSGILAGGTDTQYF. The CDR3 bases are TGTGCCAGCAGCGGGATACTAGCGGGGGGCACAGATACGCAGTATTTT.

The rearrangement links TRBV7-9 to TRBJ1-2; 7 nucleotides agree with TRBD1. CDR3 length: 11 residues. Germline CDR1 SEHNR, CDR2 FQNEAQ (reference sequence). With V trimmed by 1 base and J by 12 bases, 2 bases remained unmatched. The CDR3 nucleotides are TGTGCCAGCAGCTTAGGAGGGGGCGACACCTTC. It translates to CASSLGGGDTF.

The V call is TRBV5-1, the J call TRBJ1-2; 8 bases fit TRBD1. This CDR3 comprises 17 residues. Trimming cost V 0 bases and J 7 bases; bases outside gene matches: 14. Germline V gene data show CDR1 as SGHRS and CDR2 as YFSETQ. The CDR3 bases are TGCGCCAGCAGCTTGGCAGGGGGCAGACTTGACGGGGGTGGCTACACCTTC. Amino acid sequence: CASSLAGGRLDGGGYTF.

V and J are TRBV5-6 and TRBJ1-2; 7 positions match TRBD1. V dropped 7 bases and J dropped 3; count of bases not matched to a gene: 18. The CDR3 totals 17 residues. CDR1 SGHDT and CDR2 YYEEEE come from the germline V gene. The CDR3: CASQLTGVGDRHYGYTF. CDR3 bases: TGTGCCAGCCAACTAACAGGGGTGGGGGACCGACACTATGGCTACACCTTC.

The V gene is TRBV6-6, the J gene TRBJ1-1; no clear D gene. Germline CDR1 is MNHNY and CDR2 is SVGAGI (reference sequence). Deletions cut 6 bases from V and 0 bases from J, with 11 bases between. The CDR3 runs to 14 residues. In DNA form, the CDR3 reads TGTGCCAGCAGCCCCTCGGACTTGAACACTGAAGCTTTCTTT. Protein product: CASSPSDLNTEAFF.

The chain is built from TRBV6-5 and TRBJ2-5; D is possibly TRBD2 (6 bases). The CDR3 length is 12 residues. V lost 8 bases and J 5 bases, leaving 12 bases between the germline ends. Germline CDR1 is MNHEY and CDR2 is SVGAGI. This chain's CDR3 is CASWGDTETQYF. The CDR3 DNA reads TGTGCCAGCTGGGGGGATACGGAGACCCAGTACTTC.

In its sample, this clone was seen once. The gene calls are TRBV29-1 and TRBJ1-2, with 7 bases identical to TRBD1. Germline assignment: CDR1 SQVTM and CDR2 ANQGSEA. This CDR3 is 15 amino acids long. J gave up 8 bases and V 7 bases, and 19 bases lay outside the gene matches. This CDR3 is CSAGAKGQRGVGYTF. The CDR3 nucleotides read TGCAGCGCCGGGGCAAAGGGACAGCGCGGGGTCGGCTACACCTTC.

The V and J genes are TRBV5-4 and TRBJ2-2; 8 nucleotides line up with TRBD2. The germline V gene has CDR1 SGHNT and CDR2 YYREEE (reference sequence). V was pared by 6 bases and J by 4 bases, with 11 bases of the junction left unmatched. CDR3 length: 16 amino acids. CDR3 coding DNA: TGTGCCAGCAATGGGGCAGCGGGGGCTATCACCGGGGAGCTGTTTTTT. Protein product: CASNGAAGAITGELFF.

CDR3 nucleotides: TGCGCCAGCAGCCCTGGCCGTGCCGGGACAATGAACACCGGGGAGCTGTTTTTT. Protein sequence: CASSPGRAGTMNTGELFF. The chain couples TRBV5-1 to TRBJ2-2; perhaps TRBD1 as D (6 bases). Trimming shortened V by 4 bases and J by 1 base, and 20 bases separated the two germline ends. Germline CDR1 is SGHRS and CDR2 is YFSETQ. The CDR3 loop spans 18 amino acids.

This clone was detected only once. CDR3 sequence (DNA): TGTGCCAGCAGCTTGCCGGGCCAGGGGAATTCACCCCTCCACTTT. Translated: CASSLPGQGNSPLHF. The chain links TRBV7-8 to TRBJ1-6; possible D gene TRBD1, 6 bases. V was pared by 3 bases and J by 7 bases, with 13 bases between. This CDR3 spans 15 amino acids. CDR1 is SGHVS and CDR2 is FQNEAQ in the germline V gene.

V and J are TRBV5-1 and TRBJ1-1, with D perhaps matching TRBD1 (5 bases). Trimming cost V 0 bases and J 4 bases, with 13 bases left between them. The germline V gene has CDR1 SGHRS and CDR2 YFSETQ. The CDR3 runs to 15 residues. CDR3 sequence (DNA): TGCGCCAGCAGCTTGGTCCAGGGAGGGTCCACTGAAGCTTTCTTT. It is translated as CASSLVQGGSTEAFF.

This chain uses TRBV13 with TRBJ2-2; 14 nucleotides line up with TRBD2. Germline CDR1 and CDR2: PRHDT and FYEKMQ (reference sequence). After removal of 5 bases from V and 4 bases from J, the junction contained 12 bases not matched to a gene. This CDR3 has 19 amino acids. The CDR3 sequence: CASSITTSGGGLLTGELFF. CDR3 bases: TGTGCCAGCAGCATAACGACTAGCGGGGGGGGACTACTCACCGGGGAGCTGTTTTTT.

Of note for this clone: A read error may produce the germline difference seen at one junction end. The chain couples TRBV7-9 to TRBJ2-7; D gene unclear. The CDR3 contains 15 residues. Per the germline V gene, CDR1 is SEHNR and CDR2 is FQNEAQ (reference sequence). The CDR3 loop reads CSSSFFDEQSYEQYF. For the CDR3, the DNA is TGTTCCAGCAGTTTCTTCGATGAACAAAGCTACGAGCAGTACTTC. The variable domain in full, with the rest retrieved from reference TRBV7-9 and TRBJ2-7, is DTGVSQNPRHKITKRGQNVTFRCDPISEHNRLYWYRQTLGQGPEFLTYFQNEAQLEKSRLLSDRFSAERPKGSFSTLEIQRTEQGDSAMYLCSSSFFDEQSYEQYFGPGTRLTVT.

The CDR3 sequence is CSVSSSKYEQFF. The CDR3 nucleotides are TGCAGCGTTTCCAGTTCCAAATATGAGCAGTTCTTC. The rearrangement joins TRBV29-1 to TRBJ2-1; no firm D call. CDR3 length: 12 amino acids. Trimming cost V 5 bases and J 8 bases, with 13 bases left between them. Germline V gives CDR1 SQVTM, CDR2 ANQGSEA.

This chain links TRBV6-1 with TRBJ2-7; 7 bases match TRBD1. Germline V gives CDR1 MNHNS, CDR2 SASEGT. CDR3 size: 14 residues. V was pared by 6 bases and J by 1 base, with 6 bases of the junction left unmatched. CDR3 region: CASSLQGKSYEQYF. In DNA, the CDR3 is TGTGCCAGCAGCCTACAGGGGAAGTCCTACGAGCAGTACTTC.

The chain combines TRBV6-1 with TRBJ1-2, with D tentatively TRBD1 (5 bases). The V end lost 3 bases, the J end lost 1 base, and 15 bases lay between the germline ends. CDR1 is MNHNS, CDR2 SASEGT, per germline. The CDR3 is made up of 16 amino acids. CDR3 DNA sequence: TGTGCCAGCAGTGAGGGGACCCTGGGGGGTAACTATGGCTACACCTTC. It specifies CASSEGTLGGNYGYTF.